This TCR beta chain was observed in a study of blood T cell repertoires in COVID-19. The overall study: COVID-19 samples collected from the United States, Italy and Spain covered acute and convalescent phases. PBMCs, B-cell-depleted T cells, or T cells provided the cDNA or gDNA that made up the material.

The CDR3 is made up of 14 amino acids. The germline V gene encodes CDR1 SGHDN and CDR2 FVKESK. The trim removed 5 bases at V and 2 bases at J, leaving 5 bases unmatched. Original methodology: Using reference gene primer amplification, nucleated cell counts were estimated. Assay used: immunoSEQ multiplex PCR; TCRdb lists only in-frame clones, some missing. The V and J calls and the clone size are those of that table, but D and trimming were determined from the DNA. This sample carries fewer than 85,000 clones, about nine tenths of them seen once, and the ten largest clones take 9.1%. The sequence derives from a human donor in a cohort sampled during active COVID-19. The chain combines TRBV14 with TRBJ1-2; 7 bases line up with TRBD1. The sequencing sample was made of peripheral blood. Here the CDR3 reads CASSTDRVNYGYTF. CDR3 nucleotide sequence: TGTGCCAGCAGCACAGACAGGGTCAACTATGGCTACACCTTC.